This paragraph covers one T cell receptor (beta chain) sequence. This entry belongs to a study of blood T cell repertoires in COVID-19. Across the whole study: COVID-19 samples collected from the United States, Italy and Spain covered acute and convalescent phases.

Germline loops: CDR1 SNHLY, CDR2 FYNNEI. The CDR3 contains 20 residues. After removal of 4 bases from V and 1 base from J, the junction contained 16 bases not matched to a gene. Original data processing: Amplification with reference gene primers provided the estimates of nucleated cell counts. Measured with immunoSEQ multiplex PCR; TCRdb has only the in-frame clones, and not every one. The DNA gave D and trimming, while V, J and clone size come from that table. The sample contains more than 300,000 clones, around 89% of which appear only once. The specimen sequenced was PBMCs or T cells enriched from blood (not recorded which). The source is a woman aged 18-29 years who had recovered from COVID-19. The J gene is TRBJ1-6, the V gene TRBV2; TRBD1 matches 7 bases. The CDR3: CASSVPGQTLYPSYNSPLHF. CDR3 sequence (DNA): TGTGCCAGCAGTGTGCCGGGACAGACCCTCTACCCGTCCTATAATTCACCCCTCCACTTT.